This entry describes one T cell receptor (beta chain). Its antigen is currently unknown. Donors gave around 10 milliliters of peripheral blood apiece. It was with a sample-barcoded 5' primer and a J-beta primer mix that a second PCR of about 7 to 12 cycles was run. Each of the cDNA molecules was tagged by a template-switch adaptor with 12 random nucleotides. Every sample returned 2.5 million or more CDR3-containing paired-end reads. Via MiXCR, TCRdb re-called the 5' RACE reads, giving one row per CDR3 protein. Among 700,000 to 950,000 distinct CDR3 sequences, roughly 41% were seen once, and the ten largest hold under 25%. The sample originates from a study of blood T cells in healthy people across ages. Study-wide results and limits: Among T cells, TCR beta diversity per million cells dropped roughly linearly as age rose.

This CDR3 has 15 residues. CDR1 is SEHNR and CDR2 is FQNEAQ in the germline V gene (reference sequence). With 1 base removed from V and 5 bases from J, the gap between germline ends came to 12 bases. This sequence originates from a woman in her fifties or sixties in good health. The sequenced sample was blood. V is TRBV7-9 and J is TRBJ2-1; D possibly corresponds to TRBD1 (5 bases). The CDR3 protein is CASSLDRMPHNEQFF. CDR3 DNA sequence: TGTGCCAGCAGCTTAGACAGGATGCCCCACAATGAGCAGTTCTTC. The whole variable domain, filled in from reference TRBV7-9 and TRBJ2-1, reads DTGVSQNPRHKITKRGQNVTFRCDPISEHNRLYWYRQTLGQGPEFLTYFQNEAQLEKSRLLSDRFSAERPKGSFSTLEIQRTEQGDSAMYLCASSLDRMPHNEQFFGPGTRLTVL.